These T cell receptor beta chains were read from a single sample in a study of blood T cell repertoires in COVID-19. Method: immunoSEQ multiplex PCR; TCRdb's copy keeps in-frame clones and lacks some. This sample has 100,000 to 150,000 clones, with roughly 90% found just once. Specimen: peripheral blood. All receptors come from a man in his forties or fifties with acute or convalescent COVID-19. Both conserved end residues are part of each CDR3. A D gene is named only where the DNA matches it firmly. For some rows the clone size is stated as once, few or many, or as a class when expanded; others skip it.

clone size | J gene | V gene | D gene | CDR3 DNA | CDR3 protein
. | TRBJ2-3 | TRBV7-9 | TRBD1 | TGTGCCAGCAGCTTAGGATCGACAGGGCCTGACACAGATACGCAGTATTTT | CASSLGSTGPDTDTQYF
. | TRBJ2-7 | TRBV27 | . | TGTGCCAGCAGTTCCCCCGGGGGCGAGCAGTACTTC | CASSSPGGEQYF
. | TRBJ2-7 | TRBV5-1 | TRBD1 | TGCGCCAGCAGCTTAGCTCCCCCGGGACAGGGGCTTGACGAGCAGTACTTC | CASSLAPPGQGLDEQYF
. | TRBJ1-1 | TRBV29-1 | TRBD1 | TGCAGCGTCTTGACAGGGGTGGGCACTGAAGCTTTCTTT | CSVLTGVGTEAFF
. | TRBJ2-1 | TRBV19 | . | TGTGCCAGTAGTATAGTGGTGACTAGTGATGAGCAGTTCTTC | CASSIVVTSDEQFF
. | TRBJ2-4 | TRBV19 | . | TGTGCCAGTAGTAGCCAGATAGAGGCGGGGATCATTCAGTACTTC | CASSSQIEAGIIQYF
. | TRBJ2-1 | TRBV27 | TRBD2 | TGTGCCAGCAGTGACCTGAGCGGGAGGGCCGATCTGGGGGAGCAGTTCTTC | CASSDLSGRADLGEQFF
. | TRBJ2-2 | TRBV5-1 | TRBD1 | TGCGCCAGCATAGGAGACAGGGGGCGGACCGGGGAGCTGTTTTTT | CASIGDRGRTGELFF
. | TRBJ1-2 | TRBV12-3/TRBV12-4 | TRBD1 | TGTGCCAGCAGCAGGGGGCAGAACTATGGCTACACCTTC | CASSRGQNYGYTF
. | TRBJ1-5 | TRBV3-1/TRBV3-2 | . | TGTGCCAGCAGCCAAGCAGGGGCGGGGGGGAGTCAGCCCCAGCATTTT | CASSQAGAGGSQPQHF
. | TRBJ2-3 | TRBV7-6 | TRBD2 | TGTGCCAGCAGCTTAGGGGCCAGCGGGGCCACAGATACGCAGTATTTT | CASSLGASGATDTQYF
. | TRBJ1-1 | TRBV5-1 | . | TGCGCCAGCAGCTTATTCGGGGGGGAGAACACTGAAGCTTTCTTT | CASSLFGGENTEAFF
. | TRBJ2-5 | TRBV24-1 | TRBD1 | TGTGCCACCAGTGATTTTCTCCCAGGGGGCTTAGGGGAGACCCAGTACTTC | CATSDFLPGGLGETQYF
. | TRBJ1-2 | TRBV27 | TRBD1 | TGTGCCAGCAGTTTCTTACAGGGGGTTGCCTATGGCTACACCTTC | CASSFLQGVAYGYTF
. | TRBJ1-5 | TRBV7-9 | TRBD1 | TGTGCCAGCAGCGATGGACAGGGCAATCAGCCCCAGCATTTT | CASSDGQGNQPQHF
. | TRBJ2-7 | TRBV3-1/TRBV3-2 | TRBD2 | TGTGCCAGCAGCCAAGGTCTAGCGGGAGTTAAGCAGTACTTC | CASSQGLAGVKQYF
few | TRBJ2-7 | TRBV10-3 | TRBD2 | TGTGCCATAATGGGCGGGACAGATAGCGGGAGATTATACGAGCAGTACTTC | CAIMGGTDSGRLYEQYF
. | TRBJ1-5 | TRBV24-1 | TRBD1 | TGTGCCACCAGTGAGTCCAGGGGGAGCAATCAGCCCCAGCATTTT | CATSESRGSNQPQHF
. | TRBJ2-5 | TRBV5-8 | TRBD1 | TGTGCCAGCAGCTTGGGTAACTCAGGGGGACAAGAGACCCAGTACTTC | CASSLGNSGGQETQYF
. | TRBJ1-1 | TRBV7-9 | TRBD1 | TGTGCCAGCAGCCCCGGGACAGTTGAAGCTTTCTTT | CASSPGTVEAFF
. | TRBJ1-3 | TRBV4-3 | . | TGCGCCAGCAGCCAAGATCTGGCCTCGCTCACCGGAAACACCATATATTTT | CASSQDLASLTGNTIYF
. | TRBJ1-1 | TRBV29-1 | . | TGCAGCGTTCGTGTGTCTGTGAACACTGAAGCTTTCTTT | CSVRVSVNTEAFF
. | TRBJ2-7 | TRBV5-8 | . | TGTGCCAGCAGCCAAGCCCGCGGGCGGGGTAGCTCCTACGAGCAGTACTTC | CASSQARGRGSSYEQYF
. | TRBJ1-1 | TRBV6-5 | . | TGTGCCAGCAGTTACTCGCCAGGGCCAAGGGGGACTGAAGCTTTCTTT | CASSYSPGPRGTEAFF
. | TRBJ2-3 | TRBV5-6 | TRBD2 | TGTGCCAGCAGCTTACTAAGCGGGAGGAAGGATACGCAGTATTTT | CASSLLSGRKDTQYF
. | TRBJ2-1 | TRBV19 | TRBD2 | TGTGCCAGTAGTCTAGGACTAGCGCACAATGAGCAGTTCTTC | CASSLGLAHNEQFF
. | TRBJ1-1 | TRBV30 | . | TGTGCCTGGAGTACAGGTATGAACACTGAAGCTTTCTTT | CAWSTGMNTEAFF
. | TRBJ2-2 | TRBV5-1 | . | TGCGCCAGCAGCTTGGGCGGGACGCTGAACACCGGGGAGCTGTTTTTT | CASSLGGTLNTGELFF
. | TRBJ1-2 | TRBV5-1 | . | TGCGCCAGCCGTCTTGAGGGCGGCTATGGCTACACCTTC | CASRLEGGYGYTF
once | TRBJ2-2 | TRBV5-4 | . | TGTGCCAGCAGCCCCACCCACGGGATAACCGGGGAGCTGTTTTTT | CASSPTHGITGELFF